This T cell receptor beta chain was identified during a study of cytomegalovirus exposure and HLA in healthy donors. Researchers ran the PCR with 60 Vbeta and 13 Jbeta primers. TCRdb keeps only in-frame clones here, not all; method: immunoSEQ multiplex PCR. The table shows some 180,000 clones, with less than 80% occurring only once. As to this clone: The antigen remains unidentified.

Study-wide points: Later on, an analysis showed TCR association rates differing by HLA locus, with DRB1 the most and HLA-C the fewest.

The receptor comes from a woman under 40 in good health and CMV-seropositive. Sequenced material: PBMCs.

DNA of the CDR3: TGTGCCAGCTCACCGTCGGAGGGGTCCTCTGGAAACACCATATATTTT. It yields the protein CASSPSEGSSGNTIYF. This chain uses TRBV18 with TRBJ1-3; tentative D call: TRBD1 (5 bases). CDR1 is KGHSH and CDR2 is LQKENI in the germline V gene. This CDR3 comprises 16 residues. The V end was cut by 3 bases, the J end by 0 bases, with 12 bases between. Complete variable domain (other parts from reference TRBV18 and TRBJ1-3): NAGVMQNPRHLVRRRGQEARLRCSPMKGHSHVYWYRQLPEEGLKFMVYLQKENIIDESGMPKERFSAEFPKEGPSILRIQQVVRGDSAAYFCASSPSEGSSGNTIYFGEGSWLTVV.